What follows are 16 T cell receptor beta chains derived from one specimen sequenced in a study of beta chain features in type 1 diabetes. No antigen has been identified for these receptors. Study conclusions and caveats: TCRB CDR3s were moderately but significantly shorter in Type 1 diabetes patients in all four CD4+ subsets.

Every bit of the isolated RNA underwent reverse transcription, so sequencing read expressed TCRB transcripts. Only in-frame clones appear in the TCRdb table, and some are missing; sequencing was by immunoSEQ multiplex PCR. Of about 640,000 clones listed, over 10% were seen once; the top ten hold more than 0.1%. Sequenced sample: naive CD4+ T cells from blood. These receptors all stem from a man aged 30-40 years with type 1 diabetes.

This sequence joins TRBV7-2 and TRBJ2-7; 11 bases line up with TRBD2. The V segment lost 5 bases and the J segment 2 bases; nucleotides outside the gene matches: 5. The CDR3 consists of 15 residues. Germline-derived CDR1 and CDR2 are SGHTA and FQGNSA. CDR3 protein: CASSPRLAGTYEQYF. In DNA form, the CDR3 reads TGTGCCAGCAGCCCGCGACTAGCGGGGACCTACGAGCAGTACTTC.

This clone was counted only a few times. This sequence joins TRBV9 and TRBJ1-1; no clear D gene. Between the trimmed V and J ends, which lost 4 bases and 4 bases, there was a span of 11 bases. CDR1 SGDLS and CDR2 YYNGEE come from the germline V gene. The CDR3 length is 13 residues. As DNA, the CDR3 is TGTGCCAGCAGCCCACAAAAGGGCACTGAAGCTTTCTTT. It codes for CASSPQKGTEAFF.

The chain links TRBV5-1 to TRBJ1-2; D gene uncertain. Per the germline V gene, CDR1 is SGHRS and CDR2 is YFSETQ. V lost 1 base, J lost 5 bases, and 18 bases lay in between. The CDR3 runs 16 residues. The CDR3 loop reads CASSLSPGRRSYGYTF. The CDR3, as DNA: TGCGCCAGCAGCTTGAGTCCAGGTCGGCGGTCTTATGGCTACACCTTC.

The CDR3 is CASSLAGGNEQYF. The CDR3 bases are TGCGCCAGCAGCCTAGCGGGGGGGAACGAGCAGTACTTC. The V and J genes are TRBV4-3 and TRBJ2-7; the match to TRBD2 covers 11 bases. Trimming removed 4 bases from V and 5 bases from J; junction bases left unmatched: 1. CDR1 and CDR2 from the germline V gene are LGHNA and YSLEER. The CDR3 contains 13 residues.

This chain joins TRBV4-3 and TRBJ2-7, with unresolved D. Between the trimmed V and J ends, which lost 1 base and 2 bases, there was a span of 12 bases. Germline values: CDR1 LGHNA, CDR2 YSLEER. The CDR3 spans 15 residues. The CDR3 is CASSQATQSAYEQYF. DNA of the CDR3: TGCGCCAGCAGCCAAGCTACCCAGAGCGCCTACGAGCAGTACTTC.

This clone has just a few counts. The chain carries TRBV5-1 and TRBJ1-6; tentative D call: TRBD1 (6 bases). Germline CDR1 is SGHRS and CDR2 is YFSETQ. The V gene lost 4 bases and the J gene lost 8 bases, with 13 bases spanning the gap. The CDR3 runs 14 residues. In nucleotides, the CDR3 is TGCGCCAGCAGCCAAGACAGGTTCCATTCACCCCTCCACTTT. Translating gives CASSQDRFHSPLHF.

To note about this clone: Other nucleotide sequences from this sample produce the same CDR3. The J gene is TRBJ1-1, the V gene TRBV5-1; no reliable D call. This CDR3 has 12 residues. Germline CDR1 and CDR2: SGHRS and YFSETQ. The V end lost 1 base, the J end lost 1 base, and 2 bases lay between the germline ends. Here the CDR3 DNA reads TGCGCCAGCAGCTTGAGGAACACTGAAGCTTTCTTT. Translation gives CASSLRNTEAFF.

In its sample, this clone was seen a few times. V and J are TRBV6-6 and TRBJ1-3; D is ambiguous. This CDR3 contains 15 residues. CDR1 is MNHNY and CDR2 is SVGAGI in the germline V gene (reference sequence). V was shortened by 5 bases and J by 0 bases, with 11 bases between the two germline ends. CDR3 sequence: CASSPRGSSGNTIYF. In DNA form, the CDR3 reads TGTGCCAGCAGTCCCCGCGGCTCCTCTGGAAACACCATATATTTT.

This clone has a handful of counts. The V gene is TRBV20-1, the J gene TRBJ2-2; the D gene is possibly TRBD1 (5 bases). This CDR3 has 11 residues. The germline V gene encodes CDR1 DFQATT and CDR2 SNEGSKA (reference sequence). V lost 6 bases and J lost 8, with 10 bases in between. The CDR3 bases are TGCAGTGCGCCCAACAGGGGGGAGCTGTTTTTT. Translation: CSAPNRGELFF.

CDR3 residues: CASSQEGQTYNEQFF. The CDR3 bases are TGTGCCAGCAGCCAAGAGGGACAGACTTACAATGAGCAGTTCTTC. The chain employs TRBV4-2 and TRBJ2-1; 7 bases match TRBD1. Germline CDR1 is LGHNA and CDR2 is YNFKEQ. V dropped 0 bases and J dropped 4; count of bases not matched to a gene: 3. The CDR3 length is 15 residues.

The chain uses TRBV6-5 and TRBJ2-6; D may be TRBD2 (6 bases). V was pared by 4 bases and J by 0 bases, with 7 bases between. CDR1 is MNHEY and CDR2 is SVGAGI in the germline V gene. CDR3 size: 15 residues. DNA of the CDR3: TGTGCCAGCAGTTGGAGGGCCTCTGGGGCCAACGTCCTGACTTTC. It specifies CASSWRASGANVLTF.

The rearrangement links TRBV7-3 to TRBJ2-5; D remains unclear. Per germline, CDR1 SGHTA and CDR2 FQGTGA. V shed 2 bases and J shed 5 bases, with 9 bases lying between them. CDR3 length: 13 amino acids. The DNA of the CDR3 is TGTGCCAGCAGCTTAGTGGTCGACGAGACCCAGTACTTC. This gives the protein CASSLVVDETQYF.

This clone was seen a handful of times. The V call is TRBV5-1, the J call TRBJ2-1; tentative D call: TRBD2 (5 bases). The CDR3 is 12 amino acids. Trimming shortened V by 3 bases and J by 10 bases, and 11 bases separated the two germline ends. Germline assignment: CDR1 SGHRS and CDR2 YFSETQ. CDR3 DNA sequence: TGCGCCAGCAGCTCGCAAGGGAGCGAGCAGTTCTTC. Its protein product is CASSSQGSEQFF.

This clone was seen a handful of times. V is TRBV7-2 and J is TRBJ2-1; TRBD1 aligns across 7 bases. Trimming took 3 bases from V and 2 from J; bases not matched to a gene: 4. Germline CDR1 and CDR2: SGHTA and FQGNSA. The CDR3 is made up of 15 amino acids. The CDR3 nucleotides are TGTGCCAGCAGCTTCGGTACAGGGGCCTACAATGAGCAGTTCTTC. It codes for CASSFGTGAYNEQFF.

CDR3 residues: CSVTAITYNEQFF. Written as DNA, the CDR3 is TGCAGCGTGACGGCGATTACCTACAATGAGCAGTTCTTC. V usage is TRBV29-1 and J usage is TRBJ2-1; unclear D gene. This CDR3 spans 13 amino acids. Trimming left V 6 bases short and J 2 bases short, with 11 bases between. The germline CDR1 and CDR2 sequences are SQVTM and ANQGSEA.

This clone came up a few times. The chain employs TRBV2 and TRBJ2-7, with 7 bases fitting TRBD2. CDR3 length equals 15 residues. V shed 6 bases and J 2 bases; nucleotides not matched to a gene: 10. The germline V gene encodes CDR1 SNHLY and CDR2 FYNNEI. CDR3 DNA: TGTGCCAGCAGCGAAAGAGGGACTACCACCTACGAGCAGTACTTC. This sequence encodes CASSERGTTTYEQYF.